Listed below are T cell receptor beta chains from one sample, sequenced in a study of shared clonotypes between healthy human individuals. The data were produced by immunoSEQ multiplex PCR, yet TCRdb's version contains in-frame clones alone and is incomplete. The table shows about a million clones, with about 72% occurring only once. Sequencing input: memory CD4+ T cells from PBMCs. The receptor set was obtained from a man between 18 and 29 years old in good health. Some clones in this sample may be carry-over from other donors' samples. Each CDR3 is given with its conserved first and last residue. Each record gives: CDR3 DNA, CDR3 protein, CDR3 length, V gene, clone size, J gene, D gene. The D gene is left open where the match is weak. Not every row has a clone size; where given, it reads once, few, many or a size class.

DNA: TGTGCCAGCAGTGAGTTTGTAGCGAACACCGGGGAGCTGTTTTTT
CDR3: CASSEFVANTGELFF
length: 15
V: TRBV25-1
size: few
J: TRBJ2-2
D: -

DNA: TGCGCCAGCAGCTGGGCGGTTGACGGCCTGTCTGAAGCTTTCTTT
CDR3: CASSWAVDGLSEAFF
length: 15
V: TRBV5-4
size: -
J: TRBJ1-1
D: -

DNA: TGCAGCGTTGAAGGGACAAAGGAGCTTTACAGTGAGCAGTTCTTC
CDR3: CSVEGTKELYSEQFF
length: 15
V: TRBV29-1
size: few
J: TRBJ2-1
D: -

DNA: TGCGCCAGCAGCCGCGCAAGAAGGGGACAGGGGTCGGGACGGCACGAGCAGTACTTC
CDR3: CASSRARRGQGSGRHEQYF
length: 19
V: TRBV4-1
size: -
J: TRBJ2-7
D: TRBD1

DNA: TGTGCCAGCAGTGACAGGGATTCCTACGAGCAGTACTTC
CDR3: CASSDRDSYEQYF
length: 13
V: TRBV11-1
size: few
J: TRBJ2-7
D: TRBD1

DNA: TGTGCCAGTAGTACGACCGAAGCGGGGCGGTACGAGCAGTACTTC
CDR3: CASSTTEAGRYEQYF
length: 15
V: TRBV19
size: -
J: TRBJ2-7
D: TRBD2

DNA: TGTGCCAGTAGTATGGGAGGGCCGGGCTATGGCTACACCTTC
CDR3: CASSMGGPGYGYTF
length: 14
V: TRBV19
size: -
J: TRBJ1-2
D: -

DNA: TGTGCCAGCAGCCCTCGGGGCGGAGCGAACACTGAAGCTTTCTTT
CDR3: CASSPRGGANTEAFF
length: 15
V: TRBV11-3
size: few
J: TRBJ1-1
D: -

DNA: TGTGCCAGCAGCCAAGGCCGGGCCACCGGGTACATTCAGTACTTC
CDR3: CASSQGRATGYIQYF
length: 15
V: TRBV4-2
size: -
J: TRBJ2-4
D: -

DNA: TGTGCCAGCAGTGAAGGGGAAGAGGGACAGCGGGGCTACTTC
CDR3: CASSEGEEGQRGYF
length: 14
V: TRBV2
size: -
J: TRBJ2-7
D: -

DNA: TGTGCCTGGAGTTGGGGGAGAGCCTACGAGCAGTACTTC
CDR3: CAWSWGRAYEQYF
length: 13
V: TRBV30
size: -
J: TRBJ2-7
D: -

DNA: TGTGCCAGCAGGGGGAGCAATCAGCCCCAGCATTTT
CDR3: CASRGSNQPQHF
length: 12
V: TRBV27
size: few
J: TRBJ1-5
D: -

DNA: TGTGCCAGCAGTGTAGCTGCTAGCACAGATACGCAGTATTTT
CDR3: CASSVAASTDTQYF
length: 14
V: TRBV2
size: few
J: TRBJ2-3
D: -

DNA: TGTGCCAGCAGCCCAGGGGGCGCGGACTACGAGCAGTACTTC
CDR3: CASSPGGADYEQYF
length: 14
V: TRBV5-4
size: few
J: TRBJ2-7
D: TRBD1

DNA: TGTGCCAGCAGTTACGGCGGCTATCAGCCCCAGCATTTT
CDR3: CASSYGGYQPQHF
length: 13
V: TRBV6-5
size: -
J: TRBJ1-5
D: -

DNA: TGCGCCAGCAGCCGACTGACTTTGGGGCTAGCGGGAGTGGGAGACTACGAGCAGTACTTC
CDR3: CASSRLTLGLAGVGDYEQYF
length: 20
V: TRBV4-1
size: once
J: TRBJ2-7
D: TRBD2

DNA: TGTGCCAGCGGACTAGCGGGAGGGGGTGAGCAGTACTTC
CDR3: CASGLAGGGEQYF
length: 13
V: TRBV5-4
size: once
J: TRBJ2-7
D: TRBD2

DNA: TGTGCCAGCAGCTTCGGGGAGACTGAAGCTTTCTTT
CDR3: CASSFGETEAFF
length: 12
V: TRBV7-8
size: -
J: TRBJ1-1
D: -

DNA: TGTGCCAGCAGCCCGACGGGGGTCGATGGCTACACCTTC
CDR3: CASSPTGVDGYTF
length: 13
V: TRBV5-6
size: -
J: TRBJ1-2
D: -

DNA: TGCGCCAGCAGCTTGGGACAGCCCAACTATGGCTACACCTTC
CDR3: CASSLGQPNYGYTF
length: 14
V: TRBV5-1
size: once
J: TRBJ1-2
D: -

DNA: TGTGCCAGCAGCTTATCGGGCGGGACAAACACCGGGGAGCTGTTTTTT
CDR3: CASSLSGGTNTGELFF
length: 16
V: TRBV11-3
size: -
J: TRBJ2-2
D: -

DNA: TGCGCCAGCAGCCAAGTGGGGGCTGGAAACACCATATATTTT
CDR3: CASSQVGAGNTIYF
length: 14
V: TRBV4-1
size: -
J: TRBJ1-3
D: -

DNA: TGCGCCAGCAGCCTCTCTAGCGGGAGGGTCAACGAGCAGTACTTC
CDR3: CASSLSSGRVNEQYF
length: 15
V: TRBV4-1
size: -
J: TRBJ2-7
D: TRBD2

DNA: TGTGCCTGGAGTTCCCCACCGAGCACCATATATTTT
CDR3: CAWSSPPSTIYF
length: 12
V: TRBV30
size: -
J: TRBJ1-3
D: -

DNA: TGTGCCACCAGCAGAGACAAACAGGGTTTGGGAGAGACCCAGTACTTC
CDR3: CATSRDKQGLGETQYF
length: 16
V: TRBV15
size: -
J: TRBJ2-5
D: -

DNA: TGCAGCGTTGAAGCGGGGGGCTACGAGCAGTACTTC
CDR3: CSVEAGGYEQYF
length: 12
V: TRBV29-1
size: once
J: TRBJ2-7
D: TRBD2

DNA: TGTGCCAGCAGCTTACAGGGATATAATGAAAAACTGTTTTTT
CDR3: CASSLQGYNEKLFF
length: 14
V: TRBV13
size: -
J: TRBJ1-4
D: -

DNA: TGCAGCGTTGATCGACAGGGGGTTGAGACCCAGTACTTC
CDR3: CSVDRQGVETQYF
length: 13
V: TRBV29-1
size: -
J: TRBJ2-5
D: TRBD1

DNA: TGCGCCAGCTCGGGCAGGGGATCCCTCAATGAAAAACTGTTTTTT
CDR3: CASSGRGSLNEKLFF
length: 15
V: TRBV5-1
size: -
J: TRBJ1-4
D: -

DNA: TGTGCCAGCAGGCAGGGTTCCCTAGGCCAGCCCCAGCATTTT
CDR3: CASRQGSLGQPQHF
length: 14
V: TRBV27
size: many
J: TRBJ1-5
D: -

DNA: TGCGCCAGCAGCCAAGCCTATAGACCGGGGCACTCGTGGTACGAGCAGTACTTC
CDR3: CASSQAYRPGHSWYEQYF
length: 18
V: TRBV4-1
size: many
J: TRBJ2-7
D: -

DNA: TGTGCCAGTAGTATAGCGGGACAGGTCGAGACCCAGTACTTC
CDR3: CASSIAGQVETQYF
length: 14
V: TRBV19
size: -
J: TRBJ2-5
D: TRBD1

DNA: TGTGCCATCAGCAAAGATAGCAATCAGCCCCAGCATTTT
CDR3: CAISKDSNQPQHF
length: 13
V: TRBV10-3
size: once
J: TRBJ1-5
D: -

DNA: TGTGCCAGCAGAGTCAGGACAGTCAACACTGAAGCTTTCTTT
CDR3: CASRVRTVNTEAFF
length: 14
V: TRBV28
size: -
J: TRBJ1-1
D: -

DNA: TGTGCCAGCTCACCCGGACAGGGGTCGGTCGAGCAGTACTTC
CDR3: CASSPGQGSVEQYF
length: 14
V: TRBV18
size: many
J: TRBJ2-7
D: TRBD1

DNA: TGTGCCAGCAGCCCGACCGGGACGAGGGAGCAGTACTTC
CDR3: CASSPTGTREQYF
length: 13
V: TRBV6-5
size: few
J: TRBJ2-7
D: -

DNA: TGTGCCAGCAGTGATCAGACGGGAAAGTCCTACAATGAGCAGTTCTTC
CDR3: CASSDQTGKSYNEQFF
length: 16
V: TRBV25-1
size: -
J: TRBJ2-1
D: -

DNA: TGTGCCTGGAGTGTCGGGGGCCCCAGGGGGGAGCAGTACTTC
CDR3: CAWSVGGPRGEQYF
length: 14
V: TRBV30
size: -
J: TRBJ2-7
D: -

DNA: TGCGCCAGCAGACGAACGCCAGGGGCTGGGGCCAACGTCCTGACTTTC
CDR3: CASRRTPGAGANVLTF
length: 16
V: TRBV23-1
size: few
J: TRBJ2-6
D: -

DNA: TGTGCCAGCAGCCGCCCGACTAGCACCTACGAGCAGTACTTC
CDR3: CASSRPTSTYEQYF
length: 14
V: TRBV14
size: -
J: TRBJ2-7
D: TRBD2

DNA: TGTGCCAGCTCACCACCAAGACAGGGGGAATACAATGAGCAGTTCTTC
CDR3: CASSPPRQGEYNEQFF
length: 16
V: TRBV18
size: few
J: TRBJ2-1
D: TRBD1

DNA: TGTGCCAGCAGCTTGGCAGGTCTGCACTCTGGAAACACCATATATTTT
CDR3: CASSLAGLHSGNTIYF
length: 16
V: TRBV5-6
size: -
J: TRBJ1-3
D: -

DNA: TGCAGTGCCCGATCCTACAATGAGCAGTTCTTC
CDR3: CSARSYNEQFF
length: 11
V: TRBV20-1
size: -
J: TRBJ2-1
D: -

DNA: TGCAGCGCGGTCCTGTGGACAGCCCGTTTCTACGAGCAGTACTTC
CDR3: CSAVLWTARFYEQYF
length: 15
V: TRBV29-1
size: -
J: TRBJ2-7
D: -

DNA: TGTGCCAGCAGCTCTTCTCGCGGGAACGTGGGCACAGATACGCAGTATTTT
CDR3: CASSSSRGNVGTDTQYF
length: 17
V: TRBV5-4
size: once
J: TRBJ2-3
D: -

DNA: TGTGCCAGCAGCCAAGATCGGGGGGGGCACAATGAGCAGTTCTTC
CDR3: CASSQDRGGHNEQFF
length: 15
V: TRBV14
size: -
J: TRBJ2-1
D: TRBD2

DNA: TGTGCCAGCAGCCATCCCGGACCCGGCTACAATGAGCAGTTCTTC
CDR3: CASSHPGPGYNEQFF
length: 15
V: TRBV7-2
size: few
J: TRBJ2-1
D: -

DNA: TGTGCCTGGAGTGTGGCGGGGCGAAGGAAAGCGGTAGAGACCCAGTACTTC
CDR3: CAWSVAGRRKAVETQYF
length: 17
V: TRBV30
size: many
J: TRBJ2-5
D: -

DNA: TGCGCCAGCAGCTTGGAGCCAGCCACAGATACGCAGTATTTT
CDR3: CASSLEPATDTQYF
length: 14
V: TRBV5-1
size: few
J: TRBJ2-3
D: -

DNA: TGTGCCAGCAACCCTGGGGGGTCGTCGGAGACCCAGTACTTC
CDR3: CASNPGGSSETQYF
length: 14
V: TRBV7-9
size: -
J: TRBJ2-5
D: -

DNA: TGTGCCAGCAGTCAGGGGGCAAGGTATGGCTACACCTTC
CDR3: CASSQGARYGYTF
length: 13
V: TRBV25-1
size: -
J: TRBJ1-2
D: TRBD1

DNA: TGTGCCAGCTCCTCTCCGAACACGGGCTTCGAGCAGTACTTC
CDR3: CASSSPNTGFEQYF
length: 14
V: TRBV7-2
size: -
J: TRBJ2-7
D: -

DNA: TGTGCCAGCAGCTTAGCCTTGGCGGGCTCCTACAATGAGCAGTTCTTC
CDR3: CASSLALAGSYNEQFF
length: 16
V: TRBV7-9
size: few
J: TRBJ2-1
D: -